In its sample, the clone carrying this T cell receptor beta chain was seen a few times. Its antigen is as yet unknown. Treatment here: oral pan-JAK inhibitor, 5-10 mg twice daily. CDR1 and CDR2 (germline): LNHDA, SQIVND (reference sequence). This CDR3 has 12 residues. The ends were cut back, 8 bases at V and 3 bases at J, with 11 bases in the middle. These data come from a study of CD8+ T cells in alopecia areata. Looking at the study overall: At a dose of 5 to 10 mg twice daily, oral tofacitinib was given to treated patients. Broader study findings: A large proportion of expanded lesional clones were detected persisting in scalp and blood during tofacitinib. Scalp lesions, especially in alopecia totalis/universalis, had higher clonality than normal scalp.

RNA, once extracted, was reverse transcribed into cDNA for use as the sequencing template. Profiling relied on immunoSEQ multiplex PCR, and the TCRdb table lists in-frame clones only, not all of them. This sample carries about 130,000 clones, about 59% of them seen once, and the ten largest clones take roughly 15%. The sample here was CD8+ T cells sorted from blood, taken at week 4, from a patient treated with tofacitinib. The chain uses TRBV19 and TRBJ2-7, with a weak D call TRBD2 (5 bases). This sequence was found in a human donor with alopecia areata. CDR3 DNA: TGTGCCAGTGCTAGCCGGGACTACGAGCAGTACTTC. Protein product: CASASRDYEQYF.